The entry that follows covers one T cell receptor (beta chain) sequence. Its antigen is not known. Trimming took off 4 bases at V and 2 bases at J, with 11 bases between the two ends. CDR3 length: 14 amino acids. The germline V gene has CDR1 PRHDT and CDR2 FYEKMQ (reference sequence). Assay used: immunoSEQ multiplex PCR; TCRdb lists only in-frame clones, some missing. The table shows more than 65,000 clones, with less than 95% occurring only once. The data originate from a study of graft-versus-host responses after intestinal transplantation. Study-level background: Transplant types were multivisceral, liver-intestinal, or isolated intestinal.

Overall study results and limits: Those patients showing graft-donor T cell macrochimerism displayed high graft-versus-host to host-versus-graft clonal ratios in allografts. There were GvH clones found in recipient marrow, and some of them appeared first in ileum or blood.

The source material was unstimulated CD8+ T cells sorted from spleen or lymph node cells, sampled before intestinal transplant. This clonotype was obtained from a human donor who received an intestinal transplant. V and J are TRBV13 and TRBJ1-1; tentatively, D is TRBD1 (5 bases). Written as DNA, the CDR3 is TGTGCCAGCAGCTCCTTCGGGGGAAACACTGAAGCTTTCTTT. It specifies CASSSFGGNTEAFF.